Listed below are T cell receptor beta chains from one sample, sequenced in a study of shared clonotypes between healthy human individuals. The method was immunoSEQ multiplex PCR; TCRdb's version includes in-frame clones alone and lacks a portion of them. The table records roughly 300,000 clones, around nine tenths of them present only once. Specimen: memory CD8+ T cells sorted from blood. The receptor source for this set is a man younger than 35 in good health. Both conserved end residues are part of each CDR3. The D gene is left open where the match is weak. Clone size, where shown, is once, few, many, or a class for clones that have expanded.

clone size	V gene	J gene	D gene	CDR3 DNA	CDR3 protein
NA	TRBV18	TRBJ2-1	TRBD2	TGTGCCAGCTCACCCGGACTAGCGGAATACAATGAGCAGTTCTTC	CASSPGLAEYNEQFF
NA	TRBV6-1	TRBJ2-7	TRBD1	TGTGCCAGCAGTGACCGGGACAGAATACCCTACGAGCAGTACTTC	CASSDRDRIPYEQYF
NA	TRBV6-1	TRBJ2-5	TRBD1	TGTGCCAGCAGTGAAGTCACAGGGGACCAAGAGACCCAGTACTTC	CASSEVTGDQETQYF
NA	TRBV4-3	TRBJ2-1	NA	TGCGCCAGCAGCAAGTTTCAAGGAACTCTACTAGCCAAACAGTTCTTC	CASSKFQGTLLAKQFF
NA	TRBV27	TRBJ1-1	NA	TGTGCCAGCAGTTTATCGGGAGACGGGTACACTGAAGCTTTCTTT	CASSLSGDGYTEAFF
NA	TRBV18	TRBJ2-7	TRBD1	TGTGCCAGCTCACCTTCCCGGGACAGAGAATTCTACGAGCAGTACTTC	CASSPSRDREFYEQYF
NA	TRBV7-6	TRBJ1-4	NA	TGTGCCAGCAGCTTAGCGGCCTACGAAAAACTGTTTTTT	CASSLAAYEKLFF
few	TRBV21-1	TRBJ2-7	NA	TGTGCCAGCAGAAAAGCGTACGAGCAGTACTTC	CASRKAYEQYF
NA	TRBV5-4	TRBJ2-7	NA	TGTGCCAGCAGCTTTAGACACTCCTACGAGCAGTACTTC	CASSFRHSYEQYF
NA	TRBV6-6	TRBJ2-4	NA	TGTGCCAGCAGGCCCGGGCCGATGGTTGGGTACTTC	CASRPGPMVGYF
NA	TRBV7-9	TRBJ2-1	NA	TGTGCCAGCAGCTTAGAGGGTGAGCAGTTCTTC	CASSLEGEQFF
NA	TRBV7-2	TRBJ2-7	NA	TGTGCCAGCAGCCCACGGGGTAGCTCCTACGAGCAGTACTTC	CASSPRGSSYEQYF
NA	TRBV13	TRBJ2-1	TRBD1	TGTGCCAGCGCGGGACAGGGTTACAATGAGCAGTTCTTC	CASAGQGYNEQFF
NA	TRBV27	TRBJ2-7	NA	TGTGCCAGCAGTTTAATTTGGGGGGCGGATATCTACGAGCAGTACTTC	CASSLIWGADIYEQYF
NA	TRBV7-3	TRBJ2-5	NA	TGTGCCAGCAGCTTAACGGGGCCGGAGGAGCAGTACTTC	CASSLTGPEEQYF
few	TRBV5-1	TRBJ2-7	NA	TGCGCCAGCAGCTACGCGGCGGGGTACGAGCAGTACTTC	CASSYAAGYEQYF
NA	TRBV4-1	TRBJ2-5	TRBD2	TGCGCCAGCAGCCAAACCGGGACTAGCGGCATTCAAGAGACCCAGTACTTC	CASSQTGTSGIQETQYF
few	TRBV19	TRBJ1-2	NA	TGTGCCAGTAGCAGCACAGCCCCCTATGGCTACACCTTC	CASSSTAPYGYTF
few	TRBV5-6	TRBJ1-6	NA	TGTGCCAGCAGCTTGGCCGGGGGTAATAATTCACCCCTCCACTTT	CASSLAGGNNSPLHF
NA	TRBV29-1	TRBJ2-1	TRBD2	TGCAGCGTTAAGGGGACTAGCGGTTTTTACAATGAGCAGTTCTTC	CSVKGTSGFYNEQFF
NA	TRBV5-4	TRBJ1-1	NA	TGTGCCAGCAGCTCCTCGGGGGGCCACACTGAAGCTTTCTTT	CASSSSGGHTEAFF
NA	TRBV29-1	TRBJ1-3	NA	TGCAGCGTCGTATTCTCCTCTGGAAACACCATATATTTT	CSVVFSSGNTIYF
once	TRBV7-3	TRBJ2-5	TRBD1	TGTGCCAGCAGCTACGGACAGGGGGCGATCGAAACCCAGTACTTC	CASSYGQGAIETQYF
NA	TRBV6-1	TRBJ1-2	TRBD1	TGTGCCAGCAGTGAAGGGACAGGGCTGGTTATCGATGGCTACACCTTC	CASSEGTGLVIDGYTF
once	TRBV2	TRBJ1-4	NA	TGTGCCAGCAGTGACGGAGGGTTTGATGAAAAACTGTTTTTT	CASSDGGFDEKLFF
NA	TRBV11-2	TRBJ1-2	NA	TGTGCCAGCAGCTTAGAAAACAACTATGGCTACACCTTC	CASSLENNYGYTF
NA	TRBV28	TRBJ2-7	NA	TGTGCCAGCAGTGGGCCCGGGGACTACGAGCAGTACTTC	CASSGPGDYEQYF
NA	TRBV6-5	TRBJ2-7	NA	TGTGCCAGCAGTTACCACCCGCAGGTTCTCTCCTACGAGCAGTACTTC	CASSYHPQVLSYEQYF
NA	TRBV6-1	TRBJ2-7	TRBD2	TGTGCCAGCAGTGAAGCGCGGTTGCTCGGGGGTACTAGCGATTCCTACGAGCAGTACTTC	CASSEARLLGGTSDSYEQYF
NA	TRBV9	TRBJ2-1	NA	TGTGCCAGCGGCCCTAACAGCGATGAGCAGTTCTTC	CASGPNSDEQFF
NA	TRBV7-6	TRBJ2-7	NA	TGTGCCAGCAGCCCCTTACAGGGTGCGGGTTACGAGCAGTACTTC	CASSPLQGAGYEQYF